This T cell receptor (beta chain) was captured by sequencing in a study of control samples from healthy donors and cancer patients. TCRdb's table, derived via immunoSEQ multiplex PCR, lists solely in-frame clones and lacks some. The table has some 130,000 clones, 80% to 95% seen once. Germline V CDR1 and CDR2: MNHEY, SVGAGI. V was cut by 7 bases and J by 1 base, with 10 bases left in between. CDR3 length: 13 amino acids. The chain recombines TRBV6-5 with TRBJ2-5, with unresolved D. The TCR sequence derives from a man in his forties in good health. Source material: blood. CDR3 bases: TGTGCCAGCATTCGGCAGATCCAAGAGACCCAGTACTTC. Translation: CASIRQIQETQYF.